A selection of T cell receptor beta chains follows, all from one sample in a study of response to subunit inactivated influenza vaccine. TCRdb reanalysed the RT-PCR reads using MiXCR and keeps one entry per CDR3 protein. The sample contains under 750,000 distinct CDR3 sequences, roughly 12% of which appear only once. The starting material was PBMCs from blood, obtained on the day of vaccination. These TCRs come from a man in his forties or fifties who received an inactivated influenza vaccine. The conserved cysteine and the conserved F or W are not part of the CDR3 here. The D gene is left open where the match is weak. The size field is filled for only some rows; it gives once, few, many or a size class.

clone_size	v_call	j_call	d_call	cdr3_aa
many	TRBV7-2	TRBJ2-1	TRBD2	ASSLEGTSGIREQF
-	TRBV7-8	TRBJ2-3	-	ASSLARWLRSTDTQY
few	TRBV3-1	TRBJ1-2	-	ASSHRGDYGYT
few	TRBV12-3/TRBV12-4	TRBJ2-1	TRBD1	ASSKGQGNEQF
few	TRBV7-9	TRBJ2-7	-	ASSGRDFPSYEQY
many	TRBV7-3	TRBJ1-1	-	AGKHRDALNTEAF
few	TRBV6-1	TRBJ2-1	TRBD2	ASSKTSGNSYNEQF
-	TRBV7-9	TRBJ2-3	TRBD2	ASSFSTSGTRDTQY
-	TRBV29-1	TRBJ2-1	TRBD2	SVDGLAGEQF
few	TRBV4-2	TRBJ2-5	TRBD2	ASSQGASGRVQETQY
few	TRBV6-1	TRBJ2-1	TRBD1	ASSGRDRRLGEQF
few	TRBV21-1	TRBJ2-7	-	ASSNSRKPSRWYEQY
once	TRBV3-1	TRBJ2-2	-	TFCPRLGFLSSSGRELF
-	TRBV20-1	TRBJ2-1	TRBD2	SARPGTSGAGQF
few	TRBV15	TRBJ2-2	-	ATSRDRDGELF